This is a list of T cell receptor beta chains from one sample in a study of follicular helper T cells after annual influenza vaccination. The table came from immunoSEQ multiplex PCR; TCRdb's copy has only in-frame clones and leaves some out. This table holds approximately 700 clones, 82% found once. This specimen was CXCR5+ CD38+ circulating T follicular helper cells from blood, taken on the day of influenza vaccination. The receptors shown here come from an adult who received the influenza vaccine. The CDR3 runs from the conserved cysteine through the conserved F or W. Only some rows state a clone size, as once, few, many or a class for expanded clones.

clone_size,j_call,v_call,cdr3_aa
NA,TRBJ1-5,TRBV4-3,CASSQEFGDWGNQPQHF
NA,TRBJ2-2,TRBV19,CASSTLAGMNTGELFF
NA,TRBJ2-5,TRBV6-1,CASSEVGTGGRETQYF
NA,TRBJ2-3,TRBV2,CASQNERALTDTQYF
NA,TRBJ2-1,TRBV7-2,CASSLAGGYYNEQFF
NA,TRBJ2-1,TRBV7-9,CASSLARGGFYNEQFF
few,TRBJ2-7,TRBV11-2,CASSLVGTGVPNQQYF
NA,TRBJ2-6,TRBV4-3,CASSPQTGETSGANVLTF
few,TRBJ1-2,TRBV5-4,CASSLTGIGYTF
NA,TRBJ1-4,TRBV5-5,CASSGAQGTTNEKLFF
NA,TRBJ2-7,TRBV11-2,CASSPGTTYEQYF
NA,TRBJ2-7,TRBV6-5,CASRIGKLYEQYF